This passage covers 8 T cell receptor delta chains from one sample sequenced in a study of gamma-delta chains in newborns, infants, children. TCRdb re-called the reads using CATT. The sample carries some 4,000 delta-chain clones, around 2% recorded once. Sequences were obtained from blood. All receptors derive from a child who was a newborn, infant or young child, either healthy, febrile or measles-vaccinated (not recorded which).

This clone was seen a handful of times. The V gene is TRDV2, the J gene TRDJ3; 8 bases map to TRDD3. After removal of 0 bases from V and 3 bases from J, the junction contained 0 bases not matched to a gene. The CDR3 has 16 residues. Germline CDR1 GEAIGNYY, CDR2 EKD. The CDR3 spells CACDTGGYWDTRQMFF. The CDR3 DNA reads as TGTGCCTGTGACACCGGGGGATACTGGGACACCCGACAGATGTTTTTC.

This clone was observed a few times. The chain is built from TRDV2 and TRDJ3; 9 nucleotides match TRDD3. Trimming removed 0 bases from V and 0 bases from J; junction bases left unmatched: 5. CDR3 length: 19 residues. Germline V gives CDR1 GEAIGNYY, CDR2 EKD. For the CDR3, the DNA is TGTGCCTGTGACACCGTTGGGGGATATAGCTCCTGGGACACCCGACAGATGTTTTTC. Protein: CACDTVGGYSSWDTRQMFF.

Points on this clone: This may be a read error: a much more frequent sequence differs by one nucleotide. DNA of the CDR3: TGTGCCTGTGAATCTTGCTCGACCGATAAACTCATCTTT. This translates into CACESCSTDKLIF. The rearrangement links TRDV2 to TRDJ1; D remains ambiguous. V lost 4 bases to trimming and J lost 2 bases, with 10 bases between them. The CDR3 contains 13 residues. Per the germline V gene, CDR1 is GEAIGNYY and CDR2 is EKD.

In the case of this clone: This specimen includes other DNA sequences encoding the same CDR3. This sequence joins TRDV2 and TRDJ2; 7 positions match TRDD3. This CDR3 spans 15 amino acids. J lost 1 base, V lost 0 bases, and 1 base had no gene match. Germline V CDR1 and CDR2: GEAIGNYY, EKD. The CDR3 nucleotides are TGTGCCTGTGACACCGTGGGGGATTTGACAGCACAACTCTTCTTT. Amino acid sequence: CACDTVGDLTAQLFF.

The chain recombines TRDV2 with TRDJ3; unclear D gene. This CDR3 is built from 17 residues. Germline V gene lookup returns CDR1 GEAIGNYY and CDR2 EKD. The V end was cut by 0 bases, the J end by 0 bases, with 8 bases between. This CDR3 reads CACDTLASSWDTRQMFF. For the CDR3, the DNA is TGTGCCTGTGACACCTTGGCGAGCTCCTGGGACACCCGACAGATGTTTTTC.

This clone was detected only a few times. The V call is TRAV29/DV5, the J call TRDJ2, with TRDD3 identical over 10 bases. V lost 0 bases and J lost 4; bases outside the gene matches: 3. Germline CDR1 is NSMFDY and CDR2 is ISSIKDK. This CDR3 spans 15 amino acids. The CDR3 loop is CAASEGGYATAQLFF. CDR3 bases: TGTGCAGCAAGCGAGGGGGGATACGCGACAGCACAACTCTTCTTT.

Points on this clone: A read error is the likely source, as a far larger clone sits one nucleotide away. The sample carries other DNA sequences with the same CDR3. The genes are TRDV2 and TRDJ3; 7 bases fit TRDD3. The CDR3 extends over 19 amino acids. From germline, CDR1 is GEAIGNYY and CDR2 EKD. Trimming removed 0 bases from V and 1 base from J; junction bases left unmatched: 8. CDR3 sequence: CACDTAGGPSSWDTRQMFF. For the CDR3, the DNA is TGTGCCTGTGACACCGCTGGGGGTCCGAGTTCCTGGGACACCCGACAGATGTTTTTC.

This clone has just a few counts. Within the sample, other DNA sequences also encode this same CDR3. The CDR3 sequence: CACDTSWGSSWDTRQMFF. DNA of the CDR3: TGTGCCTGTGACACTTCCTGGGGGAGCTCCTGGGACACCCGACAGATGTTTTTC. V gene TRDV2 combines with J gene TRDJ3, with 8 bases that match TRDD3. The CDR3 spans 18 residues. The V segment lost 1 base and the J segment 0 bases; nucleotides outside the gene matches: 4. Germline-derived CDR1 and CDR2 are GEAIGNYY and EKD.